This entry lists 13 T cell receptor beta chains sequenced from one sample in a study of prognosis after radiotherapy for stage I lung cancer. Researchers used two-round multiplex PCR to amplify TCR beta CDR3 starting from genomic DNA. The authors ran first-round PCR with primers specific to each TRBV and TRBJ gene. One entry per CDR3 protein results from TCRdb running MiXCR on the multiplex PCR reads. This sample has approximately 30,000 distinct CDR3 sequences, with 32% found just once. This material consisted of PBMCs, taken before or after stereotactic body radiation therapy (not recorded which). The receptors come from a donor over 45 with non-small cell lung cancer.

In this sample, this clonotype turned up a few times. A clone one base away is much larger, so this may be a read error. Since no conserved phenylalanine or tryptophan closes the CDR3, a read error is the likely cause. V gene TRBV9 combines with J gene TRBJ2-7; D tentatively fits TRBD1 or TRBD2 (6 bases each). Trimming removed 4 bases from V and 2 bases from J, with 16 bases in between. Per germline, CDR1 SGDLS and CDR2 YYNGEE. The CDR3 is made up of 15 amino acids. The CDR3 DNA follows: TGTGCCAGCAGCCCTCAGGGGACTCACCCCTACGAGCAGTACCTC. It is translated as CASSPQGTHPYEQYL.

This clonotype appeared many times. The chain is built from TRBV20-1 and TRBJ2-5; perhaps TRBD1 as D (5 bases). Trimming removed 1 base at V and 5 bases at J, with 17 bases between. The CDR3 contains 15 residues. In germline, CDR1 is DFQATT, CDR2 SNEGSKA (reference sequence). The CDR3, as DNA: TGCAGTGCTAGAGCCCCGGCGGACATGGGCGAGACCCAGTACTTC. This codes for CSARAPADMGETQYF.

Note on this clonotype: Since a far larger clone is one base different, this is likely a read error. This rearrangement joins TRBV6-2 or TRBV6-3 to TRBJ2-5, with TRBD1 identical over 7 bases. Germline values: CDR1 MNHEY, CDR2 SVGEGT. CDR3 length: 12 amino acids. The CDR3 is CASSFQGETQHF. The CDR3 DNA follows: TGTGCCAGCAGTTTCCAGGGGGAGACCCAGCACTTC.

To note about this clonotype: Given a much more abundant clone one base away, this may be a read error. This chain uses TRBV18 with TRBJ1-3, with unresolved D. There are 15 residues in the CDR3. Germline-derived CDR1 and CDR2 are KGHSH and LQKENI. Trimming removed 4 bases from V and 0 bases from J, with 10 bases in between. CDR3 in amino acids: CASSHGKYSGNTIYF. The DNA for the CDR3 is TGTGCCAGCTCACACGGAAAGTACTCTGGAAACACCATATATTTT.

This clonotype was seen a handful of times. The rearrangement uses TRBV4-2 and TRBJ1-1; perhaps TRBD1 as D (6 bases). This CDR3 is built from 17 residues. CDR1 is LGHNA, CDR2 YNFKEQ, per germline. Between the trimmed V and J ends, which lost 1 base and 1 base, there was a span of 16 bases. CDR3 nucleotide sequence: TGTGCCAGCAGCCAAGGGGGGGGGGCAGTGGGGAACACTGAAGCTTTCTTT. Protein sequence: CASSQGGGAVGNTEAFF.

This clonotype occurred many times. The chain joins TRBV6-1 to TRBJ1-5, with D perhaps TRBD1 (5 bases). The V and J ends lost 5 bases and 7 bases respectively, with 12 bases between them. CDR1 is MNHNS and CDR2 is SASEGT in the germline V gene. CDR3 size: 13 residues. CDR3 DNA: TGTGCCAGCAGTATACAGGAAAACCAGCCCCAGCATTTT. It specifies CASSIQENQPQHF.

This clonotype was detected ten times or more. The rearrangement joins TRBV11-2 to TRBJ2-7; 7 bases line up with TRBD2. Germline CDR1 and CDR2: SGHAT and FQNNGV. V gave up 8 bases and J gave up 4 bases; unmatched junction bases: 14. The CDR3 contains 15 residues. CDR3 sequence reads: CASGGGGRLIYEQYF. As DNA, the CDR3 is TGTGCCAGCGGGGGGGGGGGGAGGCTCATTTACGAGCAGTACTTC.

This chain uses TRBV6-1 with TRBJ1-2, with 7 bases lining up with TRBD1. Per the germline V gene, CDR1 is MNHNS and CDR2 is SASEGT. The length of the CDR3 is 13 residues. Trimming took 11 bases from V and 4 from J; bases not matched to a gene: 10. CDR3 sequence (DNA): TGTGCCGGAGGGGGAGACAGGGCCTATGGCTACACCTTC. It yields the protein CAGGGDRAYGYTF.

V usage is TRBV3-1 and J usage is TRBJ2-1, with TRBD2 matching 14 bases. CDR1 is LGHDT, CDR2 YNNKEL, per germline (reference sequence). This CDR3 region has 14 residues. Unmatched junction bases numbered 2, after V lost 3 bases and J lost 10 bases. In nucleotides, the CDR3 is TGTGCCAGCAGCCAGGGACTAGCGGGAGTGGAGCAGTTCTTC. Translating it yields CASSQGLAGVEQFF.

As regards this clonotype: This may stem from a read error, because a much larger clone lies one nucleotide away. The gene calls are TRBV20-1 and TRBJ2-3, with D unclear. Trimming shortened V by 6 bases and J by 2 bases, and 12 bases separated the two germline ends. The CDR3 loop spans 13 amino acids. Germline V gene data show CDR1 as DFQATT and CDR2 as SNEGSKA (reference sequence). CDR3 nucleotides: TGCAGTGCCCATACATCTGTCACAGATACGCAGTATTTT. Its translation is CSAHTSVTDTQYF.

This clonotype has ten or more counts. The rearrangement joins TRBV6-4 to TRBJ1-1, with 11 bases aligning to TRBD1. The germline V gene encodes CDR1 MRHNA and CDR2 SNTAGT. After removal of 3 bases from V and 2 bases from J, the junction contained 5 bases not matched to a gene. CDR3 size: 16 residues. CDR3 sequence: CASSDRTGGGNTEAFF. The CDR3 DNA reads as TGTGCCAGCAGTGATAGGACAGGGGGCGGAAACACTGAAGCTTTCTTT.

This clonotype came up many times. This sequence joins TRBV13 and TRBJ2-1; 9 nucleotides agree with TRBD2. CDR1 and CDR2 from the germline V gene are PRHDT and FYEKMQ (reference sequence). CDR3 length: 15 amino acids. With 1 base clipped from V and 6 bases from J, the junction kept 4 bases outside the gene matches. CDR3 DNA sequence: TGTGCCAGCAGCTTAGAAGGCGGGAGGGGCAATGAGCAGTTCTTC. Its protein is CASSLEGGRGNEQFF.

Ten or more counts support this clonotype. V and J are TRBV20-1 and TRBJ2-5; maybe TRBD2 (6 bases). V lost 7 bases to trimming and J lost 2 bases, with 17 bases between them. The length of the CDR3 is 14 residues. The germline gives CDR1 DFQATT, CDR2 SNEGSKA (reference sequence). CDR3 DNA sequence: TGCAGTGTCCTTTCTTCCGGGACTCAAGAGACCCAGTACTTC. Residues: CSVLSSGTQETQYF.